This T cell receptor (beta chain) was obtained from a study of T cell responses to AZD1222 COVID-19 vaccine. Study results and limitations: Baseline seropositives among AZD1222 recipients totaled only 6 or 7. Possibly, clonal diversity was underestimated; donors were largely white British and included more females.

Details on this clone: Its antigen remains unidentified.

V was cut by 0 bases and J by 9 bases, with 7 bases left in between. The CDR3 spans 12 residues. Germline CDR1 is SGHDT and CDR2 is YYEEEE. Here immunoSEQ multiplex PCR was the method, and the copy in TCRdb shows in-frame clones only, minus some. The sample includes 90,000 to 100,000 clones, 85% to 90% of them seen just once. The specimen comprised peripheral blood, sampled on day 0 of AZD1222 vaccination. The chain combines TRBV5-6 with TRBJ2-4; D perhaps matches TRBD2 (5 bases). The source is an adult in good health. The CDR3 protein is CASSLAAGIQYF. The CDR3 coding sequence is TGTGCCAGCAGCTTGGCCGCGGGCATTCAGTACTTC.